What follows is one T cell receptor (beta chain) and its context. Its matching antigen is unknown. Libraries were prepared by immunoSEQ multiplex PCR; TCRdb keeps only in-frame clonotypes and omits some of them. The data show some 1.1 million clones, about 72% seen once. The CDR3 runs 15 residues. Trimming shortened V by 6 bases and J by 1 base, and 12 bases separated the two germline ends. Germline CDR1 reads MDHEN; CDR2 reads SYDVKM. The entry originates in a study of shared clonotypes between healthy human individuals. At the level of the study: Each donor's CD4 naive and CD4 memory cells filled three plates apiece, CD8 naive two, and CD8 memory one.

Study-wide points: An anticipated effect of sequencing depth on clonotype sharing among donors was recognized. The genetic and exposure-history diversity represented was limited by few donors.

The source is a young man in good health. Some clones in this sample may be carry-over from other donors' samples. The chain has TRBV28 and TRBJ1-4, with D unresolved. Specimen: memory CD4+ T cells from PBMCs. Subset described: CD45RA-negative fraction. The CDR3, as DNA: TGTGCCAGCAGAAGGACGGTCCTAACTAATGAAAAACTGTTTTTT. It translates to CASRRTVLTNEKLFF.